This TCR beta chain came from a study of T-cell reconstitution after alpha-beta-depleted transplantation in children. Study observations and caveats: Several hundred expanded graft clones reportedly gave rise to the alpha-beta T cells present about two months after transplant.

This clonotype appeared once. The antigen remains undetermined. Researchers prepared the TCRbeta library using unique molecular identifiers, the study reports. From the PCR reads, TCRdb called clonotypes with MiXCR, one entry per CDR3 protein. The repertoire includes roughly 7,900 distinct CDR3 sequences, over 9.5% of them detected once, and almost 50% sits in the top ten. This clonotype was sampled from a patient between 2 and 9 years old who had a stem cell transplant for inherited bone marrow failure, so the T cells may come from the graft donor. The specimen comprised PBMCs, mostly from graft donor cells, sampled 60 days after TCRalphabeta/CD19-depleted stem cell transplant.

In nucleotides, the CDR3 is TGTGCCAGCAGCTCTACTAGCGGGGGTCCCCATGAGCAGTTCTTC. The encoded protein is CASSSTSGGPHEQFF. The J gene is TRBJ2-1, the V gene TRBV7-3; 11 bases fit TRBD2. Germline CDR1 SGHTA, CDR2 FQGTGA. The CDR3 runs to 15 residues. Trimming took 4 bases from V and 8 from J; bases not matched to a gene: 7.